The 30 T cell receptor beta chains given below trace back to one sample, sequenced in a study of post-analysis software for immune sequencing data. Notes on the study in general: Five TRBV segments, TRBV5-6, TRBV5-1 and TRBV20-1 among them, were found more frequent in patients than controls.

Their recognized antigens are unknown. Unique molecular identifiers were built into the TCR beta cDNA libraries. TCRdb re-analysed the PCR reads in MiXCR, keeping a single row per CDR3 protein. The profile shows 350,000 to 500,000 distinct CDR3 sequences, approximately 37% of them singletons. The sample taken for sequencing was blood. The receptor source for this set is a girl aged 2-10 years with multiple sclerosis.

This clonotype was recorded at least ten times. This rearrangement joins TRBV29-1 to TRBJ2-4; 9 positions match TRBD2. The CDR3 length is 16 residues. V lost 4 bases to trimming and J lost 3 bases; unmatched junction nucleotides: 10. Germline CDR1 is SQVTM and CDR2 is ANQGSEA. Here the CDR3 reads CSVVSSGSAGKNIQYF. The DNA for the CDR3 is TGCAGCGTTGTCAGTAGCGGGAGTGCTGGCAAAAACATTCAGTACTTC.

The chain uses TRBV6-2 or TRBV6-3 and TRBJ2-1; possible D gene TRBD2, 6 bases. The germline V gene has CDR1 MNHEY and CDR2 SVGEGT. The CDR3 is 13 amino acids. V lost 7 bases and J 3 bases, leaving 10 bases between the germline ends. CDR3 in amino acids: CASIVGGYNEQFF. The CDR3 nucleotides are TGTGCCAGCATTGTCGGGGGCTACAATGAGCAGTTCTTC.

Only a few counts were recorded for this clonotype. The chain recombines TRBV10-2 with TRBJ1-5; weak D call: TRBD1 (5 bases). The CDR3 contains 14 residues. Germline V CDR1 and CDR2: WSHSY, SAAADI. Deletions cut 6 bases from V and 0 bases from J, with 9 bases between. The CDR3, as DNA: TGCGCCAGCAGAGACAGACTTAGCAATCAGCCCCAGCATTTT. Amino acids: CASRDRLSNQPQHF.

This clonotype was picked up one time. J is TRBJ1-2 and V is TRBV3-1; D is possibly TRBD1 (6 bases). The CDR3 has 14 residues. Trimming took 4 bases from V and 8 from J, leaving 17 bases between them. Germline lookup yields CDR1 LGHDT and CDR2 YNNKEL (reference sequence). CDR3 in DNA: TGTGCCAGCAGCCCTTACCTCAGGGGCGGCGGCTACACCTTC. This gives the protein CASSPYLRGGGYTF.

This clonotype has just a few counts. The chain employs TRBV5-1 and TRBJ1-2; TRBD1 aligns across 8 bases. The junction had 7 bases not matched to a gene; V was cut back by 5 bases and J by 4 bases. The CDR3 spans 14 residues. From germline, CDR1 is SGHRS and CDR2 YFSETQ. Written as DNA, the CDR3 is TGCGCCAGCAGGGCGACAGGGGTCCTCTATGGCTACACCTTC. Its protein product is CASRATGVLYGYTF.

V is TRBV5-1 and J is TRBJ1-2; D is ambiguous. The germline CDR1 and CDR2 sequences are SGHRS and YFSETQ. The CDR3 totals 15 residues. Trimming cost V 6 bases and J 5 bases, with 20 bases left between them. CDR3 loop: CASTLSYSSRYGYTF. CDR3 in DNA: TGCGCCAGCACCCTTTCCTATTCGAGTCGTTATGGCTACACCTTC.

The chain has TRBV9 and TRBJ2-4; 10 bases are shared with TRBD2. This CDR3 is built from 14 residues. V lost 4 bases and J lost 6; bases outside the gene matches: 4. The V gene's germline CDR1 is SGDLS and CDR2 YYNGEE. CDR3 amino acids: CASSSGLAANIQYF. CDR3 nucleotide sequence: TGTGCCAGCAGCTCCGGACTAGCGGCAAACATTCAGTACTTC.

The J gene is TRBJ2-1, the V gene TRBV12-3 or TRBV12-4; D is undetermined. With 5 bases removed from V and 3 bases from J, the gap between germline ends came to 17 bases. This CDR3 contains 16 residues. The CDR3 loop is CASSPPRNPDYNEQFF. CDR3 nucleotide sequence: TGTGCCAGCAGTCCGCCCCGGAACCCGGACTACAATGAGCAGTTCTTC.

This rearrangement joins TRBV7-9 to TRBJ2-7; tentatively, D is TRBD1 or TRBD2 (7 bases each). The CDR3 loop spans 15 amino acids. V dropped 2 bases and J dropped 4 bases, with 15 bases sitting between them. The germline CDR1 and CDR2 sequences are SEHNR and FQNEAQ (reference sequence). The CDR3 DNA sequence: TGTGCCAGCAGCTTATCCGCCCAGGGGGGGTACGAGCAGTACTTC. Encoded protein: CASSLSAQGGYEQYF.

This rearrangement joins TRBV27 to TRBJ2-3; D unclear. V was pared by 7 bases and J by 3 bases, with 8 bases between. The germline CDR1 and CDR2 sequences are MNHEY and SMNVEV (reference sequence). The CDR3 consists of 12 residues. The CDR3 reads CASKGWTDTQYF. As DNA, the CDR3 is TGTGCCAGCAAAGGTTGGACAGATACGCAGTATTTT.

The chain couples TRBV10-1 to TRBJ2-1; possibly TRBD1 for D (5 bases). Trimming pared 0 bases from V and 0 bases from J, leaving 12 bases between. The CDR3 is made up of 17 amino acids. The germline V gene has CDR1 WNHNN and CDR2 SYGVQD (reference sequence). CDR3 DNA: TGCGCCAGCAGTGAGTCCCAGGGTCCAAGCTCCTACAATGAGCAGTTCTTC. Translating gives CASSESQGPSSYNEQFF.

This clonotype was detected a few times. This rearrangement joins TRBV9 to TRBJ2-7, with 7 bases fitting TRBD2. V lost 0 bases to trimming and J lost 0 bases; unmatched junction nucleotides: 6. Germline CDR1 and CDR2: SGDLS and YYNGEE. This CDR3 comprises 16 residues. CDR3 coding DNA: TGTGCCAGCAGCGTAGGGGCGGGCGGGAGCTCCTACGAGCAGTACTTC. Translation gives CASSVGAGGSSYEQYF.

V is TRBV28 and J is TRBJ2-3; 8 bases map to TRBD1. The germline V gene has CDR1 MDHEN and CDR2 SYDVKM. This CDR3 has 17 residues. The junction had 16 bases not matched to a gene; V was cut back by 5 bases and J by 6 bases. CDR3 nucleotide sequence: TGTGCCAGCAGTATCGACCCCTTAGGACAGGGCGTGGATACGCAGTATTTT. It translates to CASSIDPLGQGVDTQYF.

This clonotype was detected only a few times. V gene TRBV10-3 combines with J gene TRBJ2-3; the D is unclear. Trimming stripped 0 bases from V and 3 bases from J, with 7 bases between. Looked up from germline, CDR1 is ENHRY and CDR2 is SYGVKD. The CDR3 has 14 residues. Written as DNA, the CDR3 is TGTGCCATCAGTGAGTCCCCCCAAACAGATACGCAGTATTTT. Protein: CAISESPQTDTQYF.

This chain uses TRBV4-1 with TRBJ1-2; the D gene is possibly TRBD1 (5 bases). Per the germline V gene, CDR1 is MGHRA and CDR2 is YSYEKL. V was cut by 0 bases and J by 4 bases, with 18 bases left in between. This CDR3 contains 17 residues. DNA of the CDR3: TGCGCCAGCAGCCAAGAGGACATAAAAGGGGCCGGCTATGGCTACACCTTC. Amino acid sequence: CASSQEDIKGAGYGYTF.

The rearrangement uses TRBV28 and TRBJ2-1; 11 nucleotides match TRBD2. V was pared by 5 bases and J by 6 bases, with 12 bases of the junction left unmatched. CDR3 length: 17 residues. Germline V lookup: CDR1 MDHEN, CDR2 SYDVKM. The chain's CDR3 is CASSPLAGGSPRNEQFF. The DNA of the CDR3 is TGTGCCAGCAGTCCCCTAGCGGGAGGTTCTCCCCGCAATGAGCAGTTCTTC.

J is TRBJ1-1 and V is TRBV12-3 or TRBV12-4, with D possibly TRBD1 on 6 matching bases. There are 15 residues in the CDR3. V was cut by 2 bases and J by 6 bases, with 16 bases left in between. This CDR3 reads CASSLLLRGKAEAFF. CDR3 bases: TGTGCCAGCAGTTTACTGTTAAGGGGGAAGGCTGAAGCTTTCTTT.

V usage is TRBV19 and J usage is TRBJ1-4; no reliable D call. CDR1 is LNHDA, CDR2 SQIVND, per germline (reference sequence). The length of the CDR3 is 18 residues. The V end lost 4 bases, the J end lost 0 bases, and 18 bases lay between the germline ends. CDR3 sequence (DNA): TGTGCCAGTAGTACGGACCGTCCAGGACTTGCAACTAATGAAAAACTGTTTTTT. This codes for CASSTDRPGLATNEKLFF.

The V gene is TRBV7-2, the J gene TRBJ2-3; 16 bases fit TRBD2. V trimming: 4 bases; J trimming: 4 bases; junction bases outside the gene matches: 5. The length of the CDR3 is 17 residues. CDR1 is SGHTA and CDR2 is FQGNSA in the germline V gene. The CDR3 DNA sequence: TGTGCCAGCAGCTCACTGGGACTAGCGGGAGGGCCAGATACGCAGTATTTT. Its translation: CASSSLGLAGGPDTQYF.

The rearrangement links TRBV6-6 to TRBJ1-2; 8 nucleotides align to TRBD1. V shed 1 base, J shed 8 bases, and the junction held 6 bases outside the gene matches. Germline assignment: CDR1 MNHNY and CDR2 SVGAGI (reference sequence). This CDR3 contains 14 residues. The chain's CDR3 is CASSYLTGDFGYTF. The CDR3 nucleotides are TGTGCCAGCAGTTACTTGACAGGGGATTTCGGCTACACCTTC.

Turning to this clonotype: One junction end disagrees with the germline gene, perhaps due to a read error. CDR3 nucleotide sequence: TGTGCCATCAGTGAAGGGGGGCGCACAGATTCGCAGTATTTT. It is translated as CAISEGGRTDSQYF. The chain combines TRBV10-3 with TRBJ2-3, with D possibly called TRBD1 or TRBD2 (6 bases each). The CDR3 contains 14 residues. Germline V gene data show CDR1 as ENHRY and CDR2 as SYGVKD.

The rearrangement joins TRBV7-9 to TRBJ2-7, with 9 bases fitting TRBD1. CDR3 size: 15 residues. Germline values: CDR1 SEHNR, CDR2 FQNEAQ (reference sequence). V shed 2 bases and J 5 bases; nucleotides not matched to a gene: 7. The CDR3 protein is CASSLPGTGRNEQYF. For the CDR3, the DNA is TGTGCCAGCAGCTTACCCGGGACAGGGAGGAACGAGCAGTACTTC.

This sequence joins TRBV20-1 and TRBJ2-1; TRBD1 matches 7 bases. With 0 bases clipped from V and 3 bases from J, the junction kept 5 bases outside the gene matches. The CDR3 runs to 15 residues. Germline V CDR1 and CDR2: DFQATT, SNEGSKA (reference sequence). The CDR3 region is CSARDVGQLYNEQFF. In DNA, the CDR3 is TGCAGTGCTAGAGATGTGGGACAGCTCTACAATGAGCAGTTCTTC.

This clonotype was recorded a few times. The chain employs TRBV20-1 and TRBJ2-3; D may be TRBD1 (5 bases). Germline V CDR1 and CDR2: DFQATT, SNEGSKA (reference sequence). V lost 0 bases, J lost 2 bases, and 15 bases lay in between. The CDR3 is 16 residues long. The CDR3: CSARDQGEGPTDTQYF. The CDR3 DNA reads TGCAGTGCTAGAGACCAGGGTGAAGGGCCCACAGATACGCAGTATTTT.

This clonotype was seen more than once but under ten times. The chain couples TRBV20-1 to TRBJ2-3, with a weak D call TRBD2 (6 bases). Germline lookup yields CDR1 DFQATT and CDR2 SNEGSKA (reference sequence). The CDR3 has 16 residues. Trimming took 6 bases from V and 0 from J, leaving 19 bases between them. CDR3 coding DNA: TGCAGTGCAACAGCCGGGACTTTCACTAGCACAGATACGCAGTATTTT. Its translation: CSATAGTFTSTDTQYF.

The chain links TRBV28 to TRBJ1-6; TRBD1 aligns across 10 bases. Losses at the gene ends were 7 bases for V and 5 bases for J; bases not matched to a gene: 8. CDR1 is MDHEN and CDR2 is SYDVKM in the germline V gene. The CDR3 covers 16 residues. The CDR3 nucleotides are TGTGCCAGCATGGAGGACAGGGGGACGAATAATTCACCCCTCCACTTT. Translation: CASMEDRGTNNSPLHF.

This clonotype was found a few times. The rearrangement uses TRBV11-2 and TRBJ2-7, with D perhaps matching TRBD2 (7 bases). This CDR3 is 15 amino acids long. Looked up from germline, CDR1 is SGHAT and CDR2 is FQNNGV. V lost 6 bases and J lost 2, with 17 bases in between. CDR3 sequence: CASSLGGAHAYEQYF. The CDR3 nucleotides are TGTGCCAGCAGTCTGGGGGGGGCACACGCCTACGAGCAGTACTTC.

This clonotype has just a few counts. The chain couples TRBV28 to TRBJ2-7; no clear D. This CDR3 comprises 13 residues. Germline lookup yields CDR1 MDHEN and CDR2 SYDVKM. Trimming left V 6 bases short and J 3 bases short, with 12 bases between. DNA of the CDR3: TGTGCCAGCAGCCAACTCCTTTACTACGAGCAGTACTTC. Translated: CASSQLLYYEQYF.

This clonotype was seen a few times. V is TRBV12-3 or TRBV12-4 and J is TRBJ1-2, with D perhaps matching TRBD1 (6 bases). V dropped 7 bases and J dropped 7 bases, with 19 bases sitting between them. CDR3 size: 14 residues. CDR3 loop: CASTSRGGAGGYTF. In DNA form, the CDR3 reads TGTGCCAGCACCTCCCGGGGGGGCGCCGGTGGCTACACCTTC.

The genes are TRBV5-6 and TRBJ2-1; 8 bases match TRBD2. The CDR3 consists of 16 residues. Trimming at V came to 0 bases and at J to 4 bases, leaving 6 bases not matched to a gene. The germline V gene encodes CDR1 SGHDT and CDR2 YYEEEE. The CDR3 region is CASSLVPGGPYNEQFF. As DNA, the CDR3 is TGTGCCAGCAGCTTGGTTCCGGGAGGGCCGTACAATGAGCAGTTCTTC.